The clone carrying this T cell receptor (beta chain) was seen only a few times. Generated by immunoSEQ multiplex PCR, the TCRdb table keeps only in-frame clones and is missing some. The table includes about 140,000 clones, around 94% detected once. The sample belongs to a study of control samples from healthy donors and cancer patients. Germline V gene sequence: CDR1 PRHDT, CDR2 FYEKMQ (reference sequence). This CDR3 region has 16 residues. V shed 0 bases and J shed 1 base, with 12 bases lying between them. The rearrangement uses TRBV13 and TRBJ1-1; D may be TRBD1 (6 bases). The sample comprised blood. This receptor was taken from a man aged 40-50 years in good health. CDR3 amino acids: CASSLGFYRANTEAFF. DNA of the CDR3: TGTGCCAGCAGCTTAGGGTTTTACAGGGCGAACACTGAAGCTTTCTTT.